A selection of T cell receptor beta chains follows, all from one sample in a study of control samples from healthy donors and cancer patients. Assay: immunoSEQ multiplex PCR; the TCRdb copy retains only in-frame clones and omits some. This table holds 100,000 to 120,000 clones, about four fifths found once. The sequenced material came from blood. Receptor source: a woman aged 45-65 years in good health. The CDR3 runs from the conserved cysteine through the conserved F or W. Each record gives: D gene, clone size, V gene, J gene, CDR3 DNA, CDR3 protein. D genes are given only for firm matches. Rows may omit the clone size; those that give it use once, few, many or a size class.

-,-,TRBV7-9,TRBJ2-1,TGTGCCAGCAGCACAGAACTAGGGGGGCAGTTCTTC,CASSTELGGQFF
-,many,TRBV7-2,TRBJ1-1,TGTGCCAGCAGCTTAGAAATGGCAGGGTCAGCTTTCTTT,CASSLEMAGSAFF
-,-,TRBV27,TRBJ1-4,TGTGCCAGCAGTCGGGCGACAGCAACTAATGAAAAACTGTTTTTT,CASSRATATNEKLFF
-,-,TRBV7-8,TRBJ1-1,TGTGCCAGCAGCTTGGGGGGACGACAGGCTTTCTTT,CASSLGGRQAFF
-,-,TRBV7-9,TRBJ2-7,TGTGCCAGCAGCGCTGGACGGGGCACGACCTACGAGCAGTACTTC,CASSAGRGTTYEQYF
-,-,TRBV11-3,TRBJ1-2,TGTGCCAGCAGCCCGGGAGAGCAGGGGCTTGGCTACACCTTC,CASSPGEQGLGYTF
-,-,TRBV28,TRBJ2-3,TGTGCCAGCAGTTTAATCGGGAGAGAGACAGATACGCAGTATTTT,CASSLIGRETDTQYF
TRBD1,-,TRBV9,TRBJ1-4,TGTGCCAGCAGCGTGAACACAGGGGGGGAAAATGAAAAACTGTTTTTT,CASSVNTGGENEKLFF
-,-,TRBV29-1,TRBJ1-5,TGCAGCGTTTCATTTGGGACATCCGGGGGCAATCAGCCCCAGCATTTT,CSVSFGTSGGNQPQHF
-,few,TRBV19,TRBJ1-3,TGTGCCAGTAGTATGGCAGGGGCGGCTGGAAACACCATATATTTT,CASSMAGAAGNTIYF
-,-,TRBV27,TRBJ2-1,TGTGCCAGCAGTTCTATCAGGGGAAGGAATGAGCAGTTCTTC,CASSSIRGRNEQFF
TRBD1,-,TRBV7-2,TRBJ2-7,TGTGCCAGCAGCTTAGGGGTCATGGTGAGGGACAGGGCCTACGAGCAGTACTTC,CASSLGVMVRDRAYEQYF
-,-,TRBV4-3,TRBJ1-6,TGCGCCAGCAGCCAGAACATCTATAATTCACCCCTCCACTTT,CASSQNIYNSPLHF
-,-,TRBV12-2,TRBJ2-7,TGTGCAAGTCGCTTGGTCGGACAGCAAAAGCAGTACTTC,CASRLVGQQKQYF
-,-,TRBV15,TRBJ1-3,TGTGCCACCAGCAGAGATTATGGCAGCGCTTTCTCTGGAAACACCATATATTTT,CATSRDYGSAFSGNTIYF
-,-,TRBV28,TRBJ2-1,TGTGCCAGCTATGGGGACAATGAGCAGTTCTTC,CASYGDNEQFF
-,-,TRBV28,TRBJ1-5,TGTGCCAGCAGTATTACAGGGTCTCAGCCCCAGCATTTT,CASSITGSQPQHF
TRBD1,-,TRBV5-1,TRBJ1-2,TGCGCCAGCAGCTTGGAGACAGGGGGCGATGGCTACACCTTC,CASSLETGGDGYTF
-,-,TRBV18,TRBJ2-3,TGTGCCAGCTCACCACCGGTGGGCACAGATACGCAGTATTTT,CASSPPVGTDTQYF
-,-,TRBV12-3/TRBV12-4,TRBJ2-1,TGTGCCAGCAGCTCGATAGATGACAATGAGCAGTTCTTC,CASSSIDDNEQFF
TRBD2,-,TRBV4-1,TRBJ2-2,TGCGCCAGCAGCCAAGGACTAGCGGGAGTTATCGCCGGGGAGCTGTTTTTT,CASSQGLAGVIAGELFF
-,-,TRBV18,TRBJ1-1,TGTGCCAGCTCACCCCAGACAGATGAAGCTTTCTTT,CASSPQTDEAFF
TRBD1,-,TRBV27,TRBJ2-7,TGTGCCAGCAGTTTGGGGACAGGGCGCTACGAGCAGTACTTC,CASSLGTGRYEQYF
-,few,TRBV7-2,TRBJ1-2,TGTGCCAGCAGCTTAGACGGGCCTCTAGGGAATGGCTACACCTTC,CASSLDGPLGNGYTF
-,-,TRBV11-2,TRBJ2-2,TGTGCCAGCAGCTTAGCGGGGCCGAACACCGGGGAGCTGTTTTTT,CASSLAGPNTGELFF
-,-,TRBV9,TRBJ1-2,TGTGCCAGCAGCGTAGGGGCGGAGGTACGAAATGGCTACACCTTC,CASSVGAEVRNGYTF
TRBD1,-,TRBV2,TRBJ2-7,TGTGCCAGCGGCGCCGGGACAGGGCCTATGGAGCAGTACTTC,CASGAGTGPMEQYF
-,-,TRBV7-8,TRBJ2-6,TGTGCCAGCAGCTCCTACAGGTTTTCCAACTCTGGGGCCAACGTCCTGACTTTC,CASSSYRFSNSGANVLTF
-,-,TRBV11-2,TRBJ1-1,TGTGCCAGTGGGGGGGGGCCGAACACTGAAGCTTTCTTT,CASGGGPNTEAFF
TRBD2,few,TRBV3-1/TRBV3-2,TRBJ2-1,TGTGCCAGCAGCCGAGGACGACTAGCGGGAGGGCCGGGTTACAATGAGCAGTTCTTC,CASSRGRLAGGPGYNEQFF